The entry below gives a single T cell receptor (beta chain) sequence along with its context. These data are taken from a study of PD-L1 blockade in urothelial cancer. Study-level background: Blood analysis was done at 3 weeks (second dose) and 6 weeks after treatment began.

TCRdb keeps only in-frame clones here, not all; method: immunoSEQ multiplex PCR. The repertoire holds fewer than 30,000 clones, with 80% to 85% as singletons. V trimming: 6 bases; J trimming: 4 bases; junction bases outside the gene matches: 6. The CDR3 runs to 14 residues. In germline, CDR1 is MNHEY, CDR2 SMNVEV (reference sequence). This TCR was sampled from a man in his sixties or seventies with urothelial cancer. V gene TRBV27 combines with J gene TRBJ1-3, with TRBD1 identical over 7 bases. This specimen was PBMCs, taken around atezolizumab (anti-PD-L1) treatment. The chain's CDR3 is CASSRQGRGNTIYF. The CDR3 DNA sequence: TGTGCCAGCAGCAGACAGGGTCGAGGAAACACCATATATTTT.